The T cell receptor (beta chain) under discussion was sequenced for a study of control samples from healthy donors and cancer patients. In this sample, this clone turned up a few times. The CDR3 runs 17 residues. Germline V gene sequence: CDR1 SGHRS, CDR2 YFSETQ. The ends lost 3 bases at V and 2 bases at J; junction bases unmatched: 11. Assay used: immunoSEQ multiplex PCR; TCRdb lists only in-frame clones, some missing. The sample gives about 92,000 clones, around 80% of which show up once; over 7.5% is in the top ten. This TCR came from a woman aged 55-70 years in good health. Sequencing was performed on blood. The genes are TRBV5-1 and TRBJ2-1; 7 bases map to TRBD2. The DNA for the CDR3 is TGCGCCAGCAGCTCGGCCCCTAGCGGAACGACCTACAATGAGCAGTTCTTC. Its protein product is CASSSAPSGTTYNEQFF.